This entry lists 30 T cell receptor beta chains sequenced from one sample in a study of regulatory T cells in long-lasting Graves disease. Investigators prepared the TCR beta libraries by applying iRepertoire HTBI primers and Arm-PCR of CDR3 regions. TCRdb independently ran MiXCR on the multiplex PCR reads; one entry per CDR3 protein. Seen here are roughly 400,000 distinct CDR3 sequences, roughly 21% observed once, and the top ten hold around an eighth. The time point was: persistent/refractory GD, antithyroid drugs over 5 years with positive TRAb. There was RNA extracted from PBMCs, and the TCR library was made from it. Sequencing used peripheral blood mononuclear cells (PBMCs), obtained when the disease was refractory, from a patient treated with antithyroid drugs. These receptors all come from a female donor with Graves disease.

V usage is TRBV5-1 and J usage is TRBJ2-7, with D perhaps being TRBD1 or TRBD2 (5 bases each). Germline loops: CDR1 SGHRS, CDR2 YFSETQ. The CDR3 sequence is 14 residues long. Deletions cut 4 bases from V and 4 bases from J, with 15 bases between. The CDR3 sequence is CASSGVGGFYEQYF. DNA of the CDR3: TGCGCCAGCAGCGGCGTTGGGGGATTTTACGAGCAGTACTTC.

J is TRBJ2-2 and V is TRBV6-5; 11 nucleotides line up with TRBD2. This CDR3 contains 19 residues. From germline, CDR1 is MNHEY and CDR2 SVGAGI. The V segment lost 2 bases and the J segment 8 bases; nucleotides outside the gene matches: 16. In DNA, the CDR3 is TGTGCCAGCAGTTACGGAGGGATCGTCACTAGCGGGAGTATAGGGGAGCTGTTTTTT. Residues: CASSYGGIVTSGSIGELFF.

This clonotype has at least ten counts. The chain joins TRBV28 to TRBJ1-5; possible D gene TRBD1, 5 bases. The CDR3 runs 14 residues. Trimming stripped 10 bases from V and 3 bases from J, with 16 bases between. CDR1 and CDR2 (germline): MDHEN, SYDVKM. In nucleotides, the CDR3 is TGTGCCACAGAAATGGGGGGGGTCAATCAGCCCCAGCATTTT. Translation: CATEMGGVNQPQHF.

This rearrangement joins TRBV6-2 or TRBV6-3 to TRBJ2-6; D not certain. Trimming took off 0 bases at V and 2 bases at J, with 11 bases between the two ends. This CDR3 region has 17 residues. The germline V gene has CDR1 MNHEY and CDR2 SVGEGT. The CDR3 nucleotides read TGTGCCAGCAGTTACTCGTATCTGGGTACTGGGGCCAACGTCCTGACTTTC. Translating gives CASSYSYLGTGANVLTF.

CDR3 amino acids: CASSFLRDTQYF. In DNA, the CDR3 is TGTGCCAGCAGCTTCTTAAGAGATACGCAGTATTTT. This chain uses TRBV7-3 with TRBJ2-3; D is ambiguous. Trimming removed 3 bases from V and 5 bases from J, with 6 bases in between. The germline V gene encodes CDR1 SGHTA and CDR2 FQGTGA. The CDR3 totals 12 residues. The variable domain in full, with the rest retrieved from reference TRBV7-3 and TRBJ2-3, is GAGVSQTPSNKVTEKGKYVELRCDPISGHTALYWYRQSLGQGPEFLIYFQGTGAADDSGLPNDRFFAVRPEGSVSTLKIQRTERGDSAVYLCASSFLRDTQYFGPGTRLTVL.

The sample holds many counts of this clonotype. J is TRBJ1-4 and V is TRBV5-1, with D possibly TRBD1 on 6 matching bases. The germline gives CDR1 SGHRS, CDR2 YFSETQ. The length of the CDR3 is 16 residues. Trimming stripped 0 bases from V and 2 bases from J, with 11 bases between. This CDR3 is CASSLAGGGTNEKLFF. CDR3 coding DNA: TGCGCCAGCAGCTTGGCCGGAGGGGGGACTAATGAAAAACTGTTTTTT.

About this clonotype itself: A read error may explain this, as a much larger clone is one base away. The CDR3 nucleotides are TGTGCCACCAGTGACCCGAGGGACAGGGCGCCAAGAGCCCAGCACTTC. Its translation: CATSDPRDRAPRAQHF. The gene calls are TRBV24-1 and TRBJ2-5; 9 nucleotides agree with TRBD1. CDR1 is KGHDR and CDR2 is SFDVKD in the germline V gene. This CDR3 has 16 amino acids.

This clonotype was detected many times. V and J are TRBV20-1 and TRBJ2-7; 12 bases align to TRBD2. The CDR3 is made up of 16 amino acids. V lost 3 bases to trimming and J lost 3 bases; unmatched junction nucleotides: 9. The germline gives CDR1 DFQATT, CDR2 SNEGSKA (reference sequence). The CDR3 spells CSASPTGLAGRYEQYF. The CDR3 DNA is TGCAGTGCTAGTCCCACCGGACTAGCGGGACGCTACGAGCAGTACTTC.

This chain uses TRBV29-1 with TRBJ2-1; tentatively, D is TRBD1 (5 bases). Deletions cut 4 bases from V and 2 bases from J, with 21 bases between. The CDR3 is 17 residues long. CDR1 SQVTM and CDR2 ANQGSEA come from the germline V gene. CDR3 sequence: CSVGQGVHSEPYNEQFF. The CDR3 DNA reads as TGCAGCGTTGGCCAGGGTGTACACTCGGAGCCCTACAATGAGCAGTTCTTC.

This clonotype came up many times. The genes are TRBV6-1 and TRBJ1-5; D remains unclear. The germline V gene encodes CDR1 MNHNS and CDR2 SASEGT. The CDR3 is 12 residues long. V lost 1 base, J lost 6 bases, and 4 bases lay in between. The CDR3 sequence is CASSEGSQPQHF. CDR3 nucleotides: TGTGCCAGCAGTGAAGGGTCTCAGCCCCAGCATTTT.

This clonotype appeared a few times. The V gene is TRBV9, the J gene TRBJ2-5, with D uncertain. Germline V lookup: CDR1 SGDLS, CDR2 YYNGEE. This CDR3 has 13 residues. V lost 3 bases to trimming and J lost 5 bases, with 11 bases between them. CDR3 region: CASSDKGWETQYF. The CDR3 DNA reads TGTGCCAGCAGCGATAAGGGCTGGGAGACCCAGTACTTC.

V and J are TRBV5-4 and TRBJ2-7, with 9 bases matching TRBD1. V trimming: 4 bases; J trimming: 3 bases; junction bases outside the gene matches: 5. Germline V CDR1 and CDR2: SGHNT, YYREEE (reference sequence). The CDR3 extends over 14 amino acids. CDR3 sequence reads: CASSTGQGFYEQYF. The CDR3 nucleotides read TGTGCCAGCAGCACGGGACAGGGTTTCTACGAGCAGTACTTC.

This chain links TRBV5-4 with TRBJ2-7; D assignment may be TRBD1 or TRBD2 (5 bases each). V was clipped by 4 bases and J by 0 bases, with 8 bases between them. The CDR3 covers 13 residues. Germline CDR1 is SGHNT and CDR2 is YYREEE (reference sequence). CDR3 sequence reads: CASSRDASYEQYF. The CDR3 nucleotides read TGTGCCAGCAGCAGGGACGCCTCCTACGAGCAGTACTTC.

A note on this clonotype: One end of the junction does not line up with germline, which may come from a read error. V usage is TRBV28 and J usage is TRBJ2-3, with TRBD1 matching 7 bases. The germline V gene encodes CDR1 MDHEN and CDR2 SYDVKM. CDR3 size: 16 residues. DNA for the CDR3: TGTGCCAGCAGTGGCCGGGACAGCGATCCTCCAGATGCGCAGTATTTT. Translated: CASSGRDSDPPDAQYF. Filled out from reference TRBV28 and TRBJ2-3, the complete variable domain reads DVKVTQSSRYLVKRTGEKVFLECVQDMDHENMFWYRQDPGLGLRLIYFSYDVKMKEKGDIPEGYSVSREKKERFSLILESASTNQTSMYLCASSGRDSDPPDAQYFGPGTRLTVL.

This clonotype showed up many times. V gene TRBV20-1 combines with J gene TRBJ1-4; no definite D call. CDR3 length: 15 amino acids. Germline lookup yields CDR1 DFQATT and CDR2 SNEGSKA (reference sequence). Trimming took 4 bases from V and 3 from J, leaving 15 bases between them. The DNA of the CDR3 is TGCAGTGCTAATCCGGTAACTTCATCTAATGAAAAACTGTTTTTT. It translates to CSANPVTSSNEKLFF.

The rearrangement uses TRBV7-2 and TRBJ2-7; 7 bases line up with TRBD2. CDR1 and CDR2 (germline): SGHTA, FQGNSA. The V gene end was trimmed by 1 base and the J gene end by 4 bases; junction bases not matched to a gene: 19. This CDR3 comprises 19 residues. The CDR3 sequence is CASSLEGGAGLEPRYEQYF. As DNA, the CDR3 is TGTGCCAGCAGCTTAGAGGGTGGAGCGGGACTTGAACCACGGTACGAGCAGTACTTC.

This clonotype showed up just a few times. This sequence joins TRBV15 and TRBJ1-1, with a possible D match to TRBD1 (6 bases). This CDR3 region has 14 residues. Trimming pared 1 base from V and 4 bases from J, leaving 10 bases between. In germline, CDR1 is LNHNV, CDR2 YYDKDF (reference sequence). The CDR3 coding sequence is TGTGCCACCAGCAGAGTGGGGGCTGGCACTGAAGCTTTCTTT. Translation gives CATSRVGAGTEAFF.

This clonotype was found many times. This chain uses TRBV7-8 with TRBJ2-2, with D possibly being TRBD2 (5 bases). V was trimmed by 5 bases and J by 0 bases, leaving 16 bases between them. Looked up from germline, CDR1 is SGHVS and CDR2 is FQNEAQ. This CDR3 spans 17 amino acids. CDR3 sequence reads: CASSAGLAGANTGELFF. In DNA, the CDR3 is TGTGCCAGCAGCGCGGGCCTCGCGGGTGCGAACACCGGGGAGCTGTTTTTT.

In the case of this clonotype: A read error may explain this, as a much larger clone is one base away. The rearrangement uses TRBV30 and TRBJ2-7; TRBD2 is a possible D gene (5 bases). The V end lost 7 bases, the J end lost 1 base, and 11 bases lay between the germline ends. The CDR3 has 12 residues. CDR1 and CDR2 (germline): GTSNPN, SVGIG (reference sequence). The CDR3 region is CALNGDSYEQYF. DNA for the CDR3: TGTGCCTTGAACGGGGATTCCTACGAGCAGTACTTC.

About this clonotype itself: The conserved phenylalanine or tryptophan is not found at the CDR3 terminus, so this likely reflects a read error. This sequence joins TRBV10-2 and TRBJ1-5; D not certain. Trimming removed 2 bases from V and 9 bases from J, with 20 bases in between. This CDR3 contains 16 residues. Per germline, CDR1 WSHSY and CDR2 SAAADI. The CDR3 DNA reads TGCGCCAGCAGTGAGAGTGAGGGTATGGCCTCATGGCCCCAGCATCTT. This encodes CASSESEGMASWPQHL.

There are many counts of this clonotype. The V call is TRBV15, the J call TRBJ2-5; 9 nucleotides agree with TRBD1. J lost 2 bases, V lost 0 bases, and 4 bases had no gene match. Germline CDR1 reads LNHNV; CDR2 reads YYDKDF (reference sequence). The CDR3 covers 16 residues. The CDR3 protein is CATSRDPGQGQETQYF. The CDR3, as DNA: TGTGCCACCAGCAGAGATCCGGGACAGGGACAAGAGACCCAGTACTTC.

In its sample, this clonotype was seen many times. The rearrangement links TRBV7-8 to TRBJ2-5; no clear D. Germline CDR1 SGHVS, CDR2 FQNEAQ. V lost 1 base to trimming and J lost 3 bases, with 6 bases between them. The CDR3 runs 13 residues. CDR3: CASSLVPKETQYF. The DNA of the CDR3 is TGTGCCAGCAGCTTAGTTCCGAAAGAGACCCAGTACTTC.

This rearrangement joins TRBV11-2 to TRBJ2-3; 7 nucleotides align to TRBD2. This CDR3 is 15 amino acids long. Germline CDR1 SGHAT, CDR2 FQNNGV. With 5 bases clipped from V and 0 bases from J, the junction kept 5 bases outside the gene matches. DNA for the CDR3: TGTGCCAGCAGCCCAGCGGGAACTAGCACAGATACGCAGTATTTT. Its translation: CASSPAGTSTDTQYF.

This clonotype was observed at least ten times. V gene TRBV5-1 combines with J gene TRBJ1-2; D is undetermined. V was pared by 7 bases and J by 8 bases, with 18 bases between. Per germline, CDR1 SGHRS and CDR2 YFSETQ. The CDR3 runs to 13 residues. This CDR3 reads CASREANVGGYTF. For the CDR3, the DNA is TGCGCCAGCCGTGAGGCGAACGTGGGGGGCTACACCTTC.

In its sample, this clonotype was seen many times. The chain links TRBV5-1 to TRBJ2-2, with 10 bases that match TRBD1. Germline V lookup: CDR1 SGHRS, CDR2 YFSETQ. The CDR3 is made up of 15 amino acids. Trimming cost V 0 bases and J 6 bases; bases outside gene matches: 2. The CDR3 here is CASSLEGQGPGELFF. CDR3 DNA sequence: TGCGCCAGCAGCTTGGAGGGACAGGGGCCCGGGGAGCTGTTTTTT.

This clonotype showed up many times. The chain has TRBV28 and TRBJ1-3; D is unclear. The CDR3 sequence is 17 residues long. Trimming removed 6 bases from V and 7 bases from J, with 25 bases in between. Germline CDR1 reads MDHEN; CDR2 reads SYDVKM. The chain's CDR3 is CASSRPQDAPGENTIYF. In DNA, the CDR3 is TGTGCCAGCAGCCGGCCTCAGGACGCGCCCGGGGAGAACACCATATATTTT.

In its sample, this clonotype was seen many times. The V gene is TRBV6-2 or TRBV6-3, the J gene TRBJ1-1; no firm D call. The V and J ends lost 0 bases and 1 base respectively, with 6 bases between them. Per the germline V gene, CDR1 is MNHEY and CDR2 is SVGEGT. CDR3 size: 14 residues. The chain's CDR3 is CASSYSGGNTEAFF. The DNA of the CDR3 is TGTGCCAGCAGTTACTCCGGAGGGAACACTGAAGCTTTCTTT.

V usage is TRBV10-3 and J usage is TRBJ2-7; 10 bases match TRBD2. V was clipped by 8 bases and J by 7 bases; unmatched bases: 8. Germline CDR1 is ENHRY and CDR2 is SYGVKD. The CDR3 covers 13 residues. The CDR3 bases are TGTGCCATCTCTGCTAGCGGGAGCTCGGAGCAGTACTTC. Its protein product is CAISASGSSEQYF.

This clonotype occurred many times. V gene TRBV12-3 or TRBV12-4 combines with J gene TRBJ2-7, with TRBD2 as a possible D gene (6 bases). This CDR3 is 12 amino acids long. V lost 7 bases and J lost 4, with 11 bases in between. The CDR3 sequence is CASTQGGYEQYF. CDR3 nucleotide sequence: TGTGCCAGCACTCAAGGAGGGTACGAGCAGTACTTC.

This clonotype showed up many times. The rearrangement uses TRBV28 and TRBJ2-7; 10 nucleotides agree with TRBD1. CDR1 is MDHEN, CDR2 SYDVKM, per germline. The length of the CDR3 is 15 residues. J gave up 5 bases and V 4 bases, and 8 bases lay outside the gene matches. The chain's CDR3 is CASSSPGTGVNEQYF. The CDR3 DNA reads TGTGCCAGCAGTTCGCCCGGGACAGGGGTAAACGAGCAGTACTTC. Full variable domain (rest looked up from reference TRBV28 and TRBJ2-7): DVKVTQSSRYLVKRTGEKVFLECVQDMDHENMFWYRQDPGLGLRLIYFSYDVKMKEKGDIPEGYSVSREKKERFSLILESASTNQTSMYLCASSSPGTGVNEQYFGPGTRLTVT.